This T cell receptor (beta chain) was recovered during a study of blood T cell repertoires in COVID-19. About the research overall: COVID-19 samples collected from the United States, Italy and Spain covered acute and convalescent phases. The cDNA or gDNA used as material had been derived from T cells, B-cell-depleted T cells, or PBMCs.

Original processing methods: Cell counts per sample came from amplifying reference gene primers. This table comes from immunoSEQ multiplex PCR, and its TCRdb copy is limited to in-frame clones, with some not included. That table is the source of V, J and clone size, and D and trimming were worked out from the DNA. The repertoire holds about 69,000 clones, with roughly nine tenths as singletons. This clone was picked up one time. Germline V lookup: CDR1 LNHDA, CDR2 SQIVND (reference sequence). This CDR3 spans 14 amino acids. With 4 bases removed from V and 10 bases from J, the gap between germline ends came to 17 bases.

This sequence joins TRBV19 and TRBJ2-1; the D gene is possibly TRBD2 (6 bases). The sample was peripheral blood. The receptor was derived from a woman between 18 and 29 years old with acute or convalescent COVID-19. The CDR3 bases are TGTGCCAGTAGTAGGGGCTTCACTAGCTGGGAGCAGTTCTTC. Translation gives CASSRGFTSWEQFF.